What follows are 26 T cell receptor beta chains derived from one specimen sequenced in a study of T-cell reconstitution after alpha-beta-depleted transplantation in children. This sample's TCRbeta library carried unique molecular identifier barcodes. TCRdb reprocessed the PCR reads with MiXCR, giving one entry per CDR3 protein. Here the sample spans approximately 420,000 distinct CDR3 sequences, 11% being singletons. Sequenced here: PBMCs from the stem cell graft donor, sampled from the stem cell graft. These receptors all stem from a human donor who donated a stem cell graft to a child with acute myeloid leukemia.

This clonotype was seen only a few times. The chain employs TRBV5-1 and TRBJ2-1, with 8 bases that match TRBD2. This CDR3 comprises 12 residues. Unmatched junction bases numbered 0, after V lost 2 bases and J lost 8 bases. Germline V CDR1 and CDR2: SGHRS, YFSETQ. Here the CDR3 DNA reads TGCGCCAGCAGCTTCGGGAGGGATGAGCAGTTCTTC. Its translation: CASSFGRDEQFF.

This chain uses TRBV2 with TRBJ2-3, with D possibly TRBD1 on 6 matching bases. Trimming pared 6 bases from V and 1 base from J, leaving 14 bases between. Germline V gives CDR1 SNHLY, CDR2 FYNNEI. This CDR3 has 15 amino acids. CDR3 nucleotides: TGTGCCAGCAGGGCACAGGGCCGGGGCACAGATACGCAGTATTTT. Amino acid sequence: CASRAQGRGTDTQYF.

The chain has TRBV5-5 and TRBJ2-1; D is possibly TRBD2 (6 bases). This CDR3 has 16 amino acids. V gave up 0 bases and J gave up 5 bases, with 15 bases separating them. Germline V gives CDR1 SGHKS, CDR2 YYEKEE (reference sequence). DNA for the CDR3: TGTGCCAGCAGCTTGGTAGGGGACTGGGGGGACAATGAGCAGTTCTTC. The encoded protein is CASSLVGDWGDNEQFF.

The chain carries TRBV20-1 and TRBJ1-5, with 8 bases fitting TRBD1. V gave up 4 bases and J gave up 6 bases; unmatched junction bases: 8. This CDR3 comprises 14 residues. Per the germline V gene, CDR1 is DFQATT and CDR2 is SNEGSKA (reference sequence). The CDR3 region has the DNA TGCAGTGCTACTAGCAGGGGGCCGGCTCAGCCCCAGCATTTT. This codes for CSATSRGPAQPQHF.

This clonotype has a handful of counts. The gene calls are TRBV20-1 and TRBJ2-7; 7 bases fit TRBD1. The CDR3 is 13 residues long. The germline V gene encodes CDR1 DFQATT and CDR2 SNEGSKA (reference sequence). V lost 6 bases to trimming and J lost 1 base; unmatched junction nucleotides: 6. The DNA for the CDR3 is TGCAGTGCACGTCCGGGACAGTCCTACGAGCAGTACTTC. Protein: CSARPGQSYEQYF.

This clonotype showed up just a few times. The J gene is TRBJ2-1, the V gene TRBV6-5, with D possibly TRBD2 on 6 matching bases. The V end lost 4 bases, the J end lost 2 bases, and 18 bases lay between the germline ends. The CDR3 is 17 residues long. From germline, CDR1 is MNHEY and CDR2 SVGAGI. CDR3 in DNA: TGTGCCAGCAGTTCCAACCTAGCGAGCCTAACCTACAATGAGCAGTTCTTC. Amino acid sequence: CASSSNLASLTYNEQFF.

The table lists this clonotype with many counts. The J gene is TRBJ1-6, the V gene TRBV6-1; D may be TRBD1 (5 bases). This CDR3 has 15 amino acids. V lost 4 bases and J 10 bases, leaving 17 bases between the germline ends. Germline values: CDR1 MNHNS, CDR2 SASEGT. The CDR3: CASSARDAAGSPLHF. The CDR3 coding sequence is TGTGCCAGCAGTGCACGGGACGCCGCAGGGTCACCCCTCCACTTT.

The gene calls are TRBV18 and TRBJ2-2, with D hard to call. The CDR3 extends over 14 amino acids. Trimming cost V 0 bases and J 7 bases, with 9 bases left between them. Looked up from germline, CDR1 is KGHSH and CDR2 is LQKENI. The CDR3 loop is CASSPPLVDGELFF. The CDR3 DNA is TGTGCCAGCTCACCACCTTTGGTAGACGGGGAGCTGTTTTTT. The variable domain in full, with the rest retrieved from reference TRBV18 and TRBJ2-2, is NAGVMQNPRHLVRRRGQEARLRCSPMKGHSHVYWYRQLPEEGLKFMVYLQKENIIDESGMPKERFSAEFPKEGPSILRIQQVVRGDSAAYFCASSPPLVDGELFFGEGSRLTVL.

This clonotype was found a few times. The CDR3 DNA follows: TGCGCCAGCAGCAACGGACAGGCGAACTATGGCTACACCTTC. Its translation is CASSNGQANYGYTF. V is TRBV5-1 and J is TRBJ1-2; 7 bases are shared with TRBD1. The CDR3 spans 14 residues. V was clipped by 4 bases and J by 2 bases; unmatched bases: 5. CDR1 is SGHRS and CDR2 is YFSETQ in the germline V gene.

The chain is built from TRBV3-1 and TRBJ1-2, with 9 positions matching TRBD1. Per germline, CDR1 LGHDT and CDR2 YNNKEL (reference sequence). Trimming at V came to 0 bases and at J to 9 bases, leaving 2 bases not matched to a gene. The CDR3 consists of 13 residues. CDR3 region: CASSQEGQGRYTF. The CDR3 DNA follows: TGTGCCAGCAGCCAAGAGGGACAGGGTCGCTACACCTTC.

CDR3 sequence (DNA): TGCAGTGCTGCCGGGACAAAAAAAGAGACCCAGTACTTC. Translated, it gives CSAAGTKKETQYF. The chain carries TRBV20-1 and TRBJ2-5, with D maybe TRBD1 (6 bases). CDR1 is DFQATT, CDR2 SNEGSKA, per germline (reference sequence). The CDR3 totals 13 residues. The V end lost 5 bases, the J end lost 3 bases, and 13 bases lay between the germline ends.

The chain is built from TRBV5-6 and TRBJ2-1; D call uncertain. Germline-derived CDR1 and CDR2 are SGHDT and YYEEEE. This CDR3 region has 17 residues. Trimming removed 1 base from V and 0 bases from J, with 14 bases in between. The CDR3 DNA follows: TGTGCCAGCAGCTTGCGGCCGGGTCTAAGCTCCTACAATGAGCAGTTCTTC. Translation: CASSLRPGLSSYNEQFF.

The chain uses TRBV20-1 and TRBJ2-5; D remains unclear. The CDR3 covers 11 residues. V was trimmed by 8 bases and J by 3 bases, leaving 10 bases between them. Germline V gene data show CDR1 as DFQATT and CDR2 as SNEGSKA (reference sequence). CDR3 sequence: CSPDGEETQYF. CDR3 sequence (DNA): TGCAGTCCCGACGGCGAAGAGACCCAGTACTTC.

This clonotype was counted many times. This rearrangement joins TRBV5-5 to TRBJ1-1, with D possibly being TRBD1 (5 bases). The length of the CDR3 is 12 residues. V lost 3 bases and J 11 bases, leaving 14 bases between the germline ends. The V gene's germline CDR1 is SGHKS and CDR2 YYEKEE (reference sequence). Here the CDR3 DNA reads TGTGCCAGCAGCTCAAGACTGACAGTCGCTTTCTTT. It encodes CASSSRLTVAFF.

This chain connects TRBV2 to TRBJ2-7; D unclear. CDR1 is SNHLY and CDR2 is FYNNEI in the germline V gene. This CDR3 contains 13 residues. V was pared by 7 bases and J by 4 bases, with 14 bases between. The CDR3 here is CASTSASTYEQYF. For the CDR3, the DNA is TGTGCCAGCACCAGCGCCTCTACATACGAGCAGTACTTC.

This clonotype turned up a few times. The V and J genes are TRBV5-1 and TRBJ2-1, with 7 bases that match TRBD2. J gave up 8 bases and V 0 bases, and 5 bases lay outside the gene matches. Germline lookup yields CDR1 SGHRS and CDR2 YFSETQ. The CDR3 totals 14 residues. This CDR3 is CASSLVREKDEQFF. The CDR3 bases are TGCGCCAGCAGCTTGGTGCGGGAGAAGGATGAGCAGTTCTTC.

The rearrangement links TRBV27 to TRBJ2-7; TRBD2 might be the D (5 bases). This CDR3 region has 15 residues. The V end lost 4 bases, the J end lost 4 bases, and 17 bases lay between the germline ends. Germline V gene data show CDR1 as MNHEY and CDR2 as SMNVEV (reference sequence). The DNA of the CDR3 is TGTGCCAGCAGTTCACATGGACGGGAACGTTACGAGCAGTACTTC. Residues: CASSSHGRERYEQYF.

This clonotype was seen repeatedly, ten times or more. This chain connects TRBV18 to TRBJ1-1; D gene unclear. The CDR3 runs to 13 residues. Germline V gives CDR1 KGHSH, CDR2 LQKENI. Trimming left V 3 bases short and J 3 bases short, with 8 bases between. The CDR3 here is CASSPLRDTEAFF. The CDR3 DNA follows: TGTGCCAGCTCACCGCTTAGGGACACTGAAGCTTTCTTT.

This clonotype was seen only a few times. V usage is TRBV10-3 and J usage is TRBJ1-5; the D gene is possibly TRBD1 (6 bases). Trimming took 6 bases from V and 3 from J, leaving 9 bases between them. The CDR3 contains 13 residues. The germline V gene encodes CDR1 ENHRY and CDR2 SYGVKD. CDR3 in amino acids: CAISDRINQPQHF. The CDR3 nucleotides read TGTGCCATCAGCGACAGGATCAATCAGCCCCAGCATTTT.

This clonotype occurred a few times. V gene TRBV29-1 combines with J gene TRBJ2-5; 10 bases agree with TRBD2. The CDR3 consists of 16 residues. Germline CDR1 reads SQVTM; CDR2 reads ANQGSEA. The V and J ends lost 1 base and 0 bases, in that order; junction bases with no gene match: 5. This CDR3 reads CSVEALAGVNQETQYF. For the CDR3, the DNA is TGCAGCGTTGAAGCCCTAGCGGGGGTAAACCAAGAGACCCAGTACTTC.

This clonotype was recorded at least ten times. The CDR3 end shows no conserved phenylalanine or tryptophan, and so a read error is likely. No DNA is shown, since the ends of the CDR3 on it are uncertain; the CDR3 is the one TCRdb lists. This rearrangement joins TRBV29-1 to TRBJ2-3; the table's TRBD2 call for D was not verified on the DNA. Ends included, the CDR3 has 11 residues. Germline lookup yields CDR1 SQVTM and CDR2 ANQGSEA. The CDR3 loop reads CSVVSQREVVL.

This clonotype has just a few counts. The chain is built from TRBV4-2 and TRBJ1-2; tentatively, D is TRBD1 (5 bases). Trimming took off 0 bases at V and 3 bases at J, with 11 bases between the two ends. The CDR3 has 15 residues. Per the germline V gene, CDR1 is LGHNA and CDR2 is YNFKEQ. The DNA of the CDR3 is TGTGCCAGCAGCCAAGATGTTGGAGGGGACTATGGCTACACCTTC. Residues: CASSQDVGGDYGYTF.

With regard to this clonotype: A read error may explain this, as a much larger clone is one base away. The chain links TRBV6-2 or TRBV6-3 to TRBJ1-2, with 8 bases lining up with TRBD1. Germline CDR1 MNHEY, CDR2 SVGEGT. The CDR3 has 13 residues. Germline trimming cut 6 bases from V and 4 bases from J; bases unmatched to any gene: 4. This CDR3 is CASSDGQGYGYTF. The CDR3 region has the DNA TGTGCCAGCAGCGACGGACAGGGCTATGGCTACACCTTC.

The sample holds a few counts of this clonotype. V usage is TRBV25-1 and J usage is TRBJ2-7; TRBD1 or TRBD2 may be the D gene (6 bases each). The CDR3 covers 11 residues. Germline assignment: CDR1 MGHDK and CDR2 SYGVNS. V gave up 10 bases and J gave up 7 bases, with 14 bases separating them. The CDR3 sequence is CATLGGGEQYF. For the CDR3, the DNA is TGTGCCACCCTCGGGGGCGGAGAGCAGTACTTC.

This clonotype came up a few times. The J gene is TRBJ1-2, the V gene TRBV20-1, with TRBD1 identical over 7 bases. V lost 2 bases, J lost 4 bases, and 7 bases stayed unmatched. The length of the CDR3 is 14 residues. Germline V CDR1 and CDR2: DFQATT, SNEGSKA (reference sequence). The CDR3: CSARPQGLGYGYTF. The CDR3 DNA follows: TGCAGTGCTAGACCACAGGGGCTCGGCTATGGCTACACCTTC.

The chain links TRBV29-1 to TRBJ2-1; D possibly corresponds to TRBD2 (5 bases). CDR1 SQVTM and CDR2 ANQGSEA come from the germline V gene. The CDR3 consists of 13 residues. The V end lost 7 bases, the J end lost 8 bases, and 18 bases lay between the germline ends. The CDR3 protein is CSGQSLATYEQFF. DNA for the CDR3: TGCAGCGGCCAGTCCCTAGCTACTTATGAGCAGTTCTTC.